This T cell receptor beta chain was found in a study of shared clonotypes between healthy human individuals. V was pared by 7 bases and J by 5 bases, with 12 bases of the junction left unmatched. From germline, CDR1 is SNHLY and CDR2 FYNNEI. CDR3 length: 16 amino acids. Profiling relied on immunoSEQ multiplex PCR, and the TCRdb table lists in-frame clones only, not all of them. The table includes about 2.1 million clones, under 95% detected once. As regards this clone: The antigen remains unidentified.

Naive-designated CD8 cells lacked CD45RO, were positively enriched for CCR7, and omitted terminally differentiated effector memory CD45RA+ cells. General study findings and limits: Among donors, sharing of clonotypes was expected to be affected by sequencing depth.

The genes are TRBV2 and TRBJ1-4, with 8 bases lining up with TRBD1. This receptor was obtained from a man aged 18 to 29 in good health. Some clones in this sample may be carry-over from other donors' samples. The sequenced material came from naive CD8+ T cells from PBMCs. The CDR3 reads CASMKGLWTGNEKLFF. The CDR3, as DNA: TGTGCCAGCATGAAGGGTCTCTGGACAGGGAATGAAAAACTGTTTTTT.